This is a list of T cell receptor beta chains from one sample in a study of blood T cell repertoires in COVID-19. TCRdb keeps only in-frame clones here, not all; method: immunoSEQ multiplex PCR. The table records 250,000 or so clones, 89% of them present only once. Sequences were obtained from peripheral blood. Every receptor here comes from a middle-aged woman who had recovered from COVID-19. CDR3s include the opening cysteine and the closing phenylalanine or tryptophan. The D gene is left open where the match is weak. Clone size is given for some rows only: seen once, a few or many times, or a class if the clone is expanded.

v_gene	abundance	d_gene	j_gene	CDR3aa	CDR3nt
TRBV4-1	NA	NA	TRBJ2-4	CASSQDRAGGENIQYF	TGCGCCAGCAGCCAAGATCGAGCGGGTGGGGAGAACATTCAGTACTTC
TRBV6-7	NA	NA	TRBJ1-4	CASSYGNRANEKLFF	TGTGCCAGCAGTTACGGGAACAGGGCTAATGAAAAACTGTTTTTT
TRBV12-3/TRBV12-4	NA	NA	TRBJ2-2	CASSSNTGELFF	TGTGCCAGCAGTTCTAACACCGGGGAGCTGTTTTTT
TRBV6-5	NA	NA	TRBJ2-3	CASSYELAADTQYF	TGTGCCAGCAGTTACGAACTAGCTGCAGATACGCAGTATTTT
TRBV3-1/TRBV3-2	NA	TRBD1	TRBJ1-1	CASSQIQGDTEAFF	TGTGCCAGCAGCCAAATACAGGGGGACACTGAAGCTTTCTTT
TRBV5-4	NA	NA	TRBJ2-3	CASSMAVAPDTQYF	TGTGCCAGCAGCATGGCGGTTGCGCCGGATACGCAGTATTTT
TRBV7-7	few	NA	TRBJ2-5	CASSLSGQGKTQYF	TGTGCCAGCAGCTTAAGCGGGCAAGGAAAGACCCAGTACTTC
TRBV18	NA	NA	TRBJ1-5	CASSPAASNQPQHF	TGTGCCAGCTCACCCGCGGCGAGCAATCAGCCCCAGCATTTT
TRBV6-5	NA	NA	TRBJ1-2	CASETVNYGYTF	TGTGCCAGCGAGACAGTCAACTATGGCTACACCTTC
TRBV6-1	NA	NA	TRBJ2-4	CASSEQGRNIQYF	TGTGCCAGCAGTGAACAGGGGCGGAACATTCAGTACTTC